Described below is a single TCR beta chain sequence and its context. The target antigen is unknown. This sample is part of a study of shared clonotypes between healthy human individuals. The wider study: Each donor contributed plates that comprised three CD4 naive, three CD4 memory, two CD8 naive and one CD8 memory.

As defined, naive CD8 cells were CD45RO-negative and positively selected for CCR7, with terminally differentiated effector memory CD45RA+ cells excluded. The authors split each subset's genomic DNA evenly across several immunoSEQ plates. Template for every sorted-subset replicate PCR totaled around 200 ng DNA, around 32,000 T cell genomes. Using immunoSEQ multiplex PCR, the repertoire was profiled, and TCRdb retains in-frame clones only, with some absent. This table has hundreds of thousands of clones, 95% to 97% appearing once. The germline V gene encodes CDR1 ENHRY and CDR2 SYGVKD. This CDR3 has 13 residues. V was clipped by 10 bases and J by 1 base, with 14 bases between them. Points from the study as a whole: The low donor count limited represented genetic and exposure-history diversity.

The chain uses TRBV10-3 and TRBJ2-7; D is unclear. This sequence was found in a woman younger than 45 in good health. Sequencing input: naive CD8+ T cells sorted from blood. CDR3 nucleotide sequence: TGTGCCACGGGTGGCGGTGAATCCTACGAGCAGTACTTC. Its protein is CATGGGESYEQYF.